Below are 20 T cell receptor beta chains sequenced from a single sample in a study of cytomegalovirus exposure and HLA in healthy donors. Primers included in the PCR were 60 Vbeta and 13 Jbeta primers. This table comes from immunoSEQ multiplex PCR, and its TCRdb copy is limited to in-frame clones, with some not included. The data show 200,000 or so clones, about 90% seen once. Sequenced input: PBMCs. These receptors were obtained from a girl under two years old in good health and CMV-seronegative.

This chain uses TRBV5-1 with TRBJ2-1, with 7 bases aligning to TRBD2. The CDR3 runs to 12 residues. CDR1 and CDR2 from the germline V gene are SGHRS and YFSETQ. After removal of 3 bases from V and 9 bases from J, the junction contained 3 bases not matched to a gene. CDR3 nucleotide sequence: TGCGCCAGCAGCTCTGGGGGGGGTGAGCAGTTCTTC. This translates into CASSSGGGEQFF. Using reference TRBV5-1 and TRBJ2-1 for the parts outside the CDR3, the full variable domain is KAGVTQTPRYLIKTRGQQVTLSCSPISGHRSVSWYQQTPGQGLQFLFEYFSETQRNKGNFPGRFSGRQFSNSRSEMNVSTLELGDSALYLCASSSGGGEQFFGPGTRLTVL.

This chain uses TRBV5-5 with TRBJ1-5, with D possibly TRBD1 on 6 matching bases. The V end lost 3 bases, the J end lost 3 bases, and 13 bases lay between the germline ends. The germline CDR1 and CDR2 sequences are SGHKS and YYEKEE (reference sequence). CDR3 length: 15 residues. For the CDR3, the DNA is TGTGCCAGCAGCTCCGGACAGTACTTCAATCAGCCCCAGCATTTT. Translating gives CASSSGQYFNQPQHF.

This chain connects TRBV4-1 to TRBJ2-5; TRBD2 might be the D (6 bases). The V end lost 1 base, the J end lost 1 base, and 13 bases lay between the germline ends. This CDR3 is built from 16 residues. The germline gives CDR1 MGHRA, CDR2 YSYEKL. The CDR3 DNA reads as TGCGCCAGCAGCCAAGGGTCTGCGCGGGGCCAAGAGACCCAGTACTTC. It is translated as CASSQGSARGQETQYF.

This chain links TRBV6-1 with TRBJ2-3, with TRBD2 identical over 14 bases. The J segment lost 4 bases and the V segment lost 6 bases, leaving 3 bases of the junction unmatched. Germline CDR1 reads MNHNS; CDR2 reads SASEGT. This CDR3 is built from 15 residues. CDR3 in amino acids: CASRMGLAGADTQYF. In nucleotides, the CDR3 is TGTGCCAGCAGGATGGGACTAGCGGGAGCAGATACGCAGTATTTT.

This clone has just one count. V usage is TRBV2 and J usage is TRBJ1-1; a possible D gene is TRBD1 (5 bases). The CDR3 length is 15 residues. Germline loops: CDR1 SNHLY, CDR2 FYNNEI. V lost 2 bases to trimming and J lost 4 bases, with 14 bases between them. The CDR3 here is CASSERWQGGTEAFF. The CDR3 DNA is TGTGCCAGCAGTGAAAGATGGCAGGGAGGCACTGAAGCTTTCTTT.

This chain joins TRBV11-1 and TRBJ2-3; 10 bases line up with TRBD1. V shed 6 bases and J 2 bases; nucleotides not matched to a gene: 5. Per the germline V gene, CDR1 is SGHAT and CDR2 is FQDESV (reference sequence). The CDR3 consists of 15 residues. CDR3 protein: CASSGGQGTTDTQYF. The CDR3 coding sequence is TGTGCCAGCAGTGGGGGACAGGGGACCACAGATACGCAGTATTTT.

Notes on this clone: Mismatch with germline at one junction end may stem from a read error. The chain carries TRBV15 and TRBJ1-2, with 9 bases lining up with TRBD1. Germline CDR1 is LNHNV and CDR2 is YYDKDF (reference sequence). This CDR3 has 18 amino acids. The CDR3 DNA reads as TGTGCCACCAGCCTTTTGCAGGACAGGGGCAGGCCTAACTATGTCTACACCTTC. This sequence encodes CATSLLQDRGRPNYVYTF.

V usage is TRBV9 and J usage is TRBJ2-3; 7 bases line up with TRBD2. This CDR3 has 16 residues. The junction had 6 bases not matched to a gene; V was cut back by 0 bases and J by 2 bases. Germline CDR1 is SGDLS and CDR2 is YYNGEE. As DNA, the CDR3 is TGTGCCAGCAGCGTAGCGGGCGGGAGCCACACAGATACGCAGTATTTT. Amino acid sequence: CASSVAGGSHTDTQYF.

The chain combines TRBV30 with TRBJ1-4, with 10 bases that match TRBD1. After removal of 5 bases from V and 7 bases from J, the junction contained 10 bases not matched to a gene. This CDR3 region has 15 residues. Germline CDR1 and CDR2: GTSNPN and SVGIG (reference sequence). CDR3 nucleotides: TGTGCCTGGGACAAGTCCGGGACAGGGGCTGAAAAACTGTTTTTT. Translated, it gives CAWDKSGTGAEKLFF.

The CDR3, as DNA: TGTGCCAGCAGCTCATTTAGCGGGAGAAGGTACGAGCAGTACTTC. Protein sequence: CASSSFSGRRYEQYF. This rearrangement joins TRBV5-5 to TRBJ2-7; 9 bases are shared with TRBD2. Germline CDR1 is SGHKS and CDR2 is YYEKEE (reference sequence). With V trimmed by 3 bases and J by 4 bases, 8 bases remained unmatched. The CDR3 loop spans 15 amino acids.

CDR3 amino acids: CASSEPGYTGELFF. For the CDR3, the DNA is TGTGCCAGCAGTGAACCGGGGTACACCGGGGAGCTGTTTTTT. V is TRBV6-1 and J is TRBJ2-2, with D possibly matching TRBD2 (5 bases). The CDR3 totals 14 residues. Looked up from germline, CDR1 is MNHNS and CDR2 is SASEGT. V was pared by 2 bases and J by 3 bases, with 7 bases between.

This sequence joins TRBV27 and TRBJ2-5; 12 bases fit TRBD2. The trim removed 6 bases at V and 1 base at J, leaving 12 bases unmatched. CDR1 and CDR2 from the germline V gene are MNHEY and SMNVEV (reference sequence). This CDR3 spans 18 amino acids. The CDR3 nucleotides are TGTGCCAGCAGCCCCGGACTAGCGGGGACCAACTTCCAAGAGACCCAGTACTTC. As protein: CASSPGLAGTNFQETQYF.

This chain links TRBV11-2 with TRBJ1-5; D is undetermined. The V and J ends lost 3 bases and 4 bases respectively, with 7 bases between them. Per germline, CDR1 SGHAT and CDR2 FQNNGV. The CDR3 length is 13 residues. The CDR3 spells CASSFTGNQPQHF. In DNA, the CDR3 is TGTGCCAGCAGCTTCACGGGTAATCAGCCCCAGCATTTT.

The V and J genes are TRBV15 and TRBJ2-7, with 11 bases aligning to TRBD2. The germline V gene encodes CDR1 LNHNV and CDR2 YYDKDF (reference sequence). Germline trimming cut 4 bases from V and 5 bases from J; bases unmatched to any gene: 7. The CDR3 contains 15 residues. CDR3 sequence reads: CATSTPGTSGHEQYF. Written as DNA, the CDR3 is TGTGCCACCAGCACACCCGGGACTAGCGGCCACGAGCAGTACTTC.

V usage is TRBV5-4 and J usage is TRBJ2-5, with D perhaps matching TRBD2 (6 bases). The CDR3 is made up of 13 amino acids. CDR1 SGHNT and CDR2 YYREEE come from the germline V gene (reference sequence). Trimming cost V 5 bases and J 1 base, with 9 bases left between them. The CDR3 nucleotides read TGTGCCAGCAGGGTGGGGGGCCAAGAGACCCAGTACTTC. As protein: CASRVGGQETQYF.

The chain has TRBV5-1 and TRBJ2-1, with 11 bases that match TRBD2. Germline lookup yields CDR1 SGHRS and CDR2 YFSETQ. With 4 bases clipped from V and 9 bases from J, the junction kept 12 bases outside the gene matches. The CDR3 runs to 16 residues. The CDR3 loop reads CASSPGLAGGSGEQFF. CDR3 nucleotide sequence: TGCGCCAGCAGCCCAGGACTAGCGGGTGGGTCAGGTGAGCAGTTCTTC.

The J gene is TRBJ2-2, the V gene TRBV5-4; 8 positions match TRBD1. V was pared by 0 bases and J by 2 bases, with 3 bases of the junction left unmatched. Germline assignment: CDR1 SGHNT and CDR2 YYREEE (reference sequence). The CDR3 consists of 16 residues. The CDR3 DNA follows: TGTGCCAGCAGCTTGGGGGGGACAGGTAACACCGGGGAGCTGTTTTTT. This encodes CASSLGGTGNTGELFF.

The chain uses TRBV27 and TRBJ1-1; D gene unclear. The V end was cut by 3 bases, the J end by 6 bases, with 14 bases between. The CDR3 runs to 14 residues. The germline V gene has CDR1 MNHEY and CDR2 SMNVEV (reference sequence). The CDR3 protein is CASSFVGSYPEAFF. In DNA form, the CDR3 reads TGTGCCAGCAGTTTCGTCGGGTCTTACCCTGAAGCTTTCTTT.

This clone was picked up a small number of times. This chain joins TRBV19 and TRBJ2-5; tentative D call: TRBD2 (5 bases). Trimming took 5 bases from V and 4 from J, leaving 17 bases between them. The CDR3 loop spans 15 amino acids. Looked up from germline, CDR1 is LNHDA and CDR2 is SQIVND (reference sequence). The CDR3 coding sequence is TGTGCCAGTAGTGGAAGGGAGAGATCAGGAGAGACCCAGTACTTC. This sequence encodes CASSGRERSGETQYF. The complete variable domain, with remaining parts taken from reference TRBV19 and TRBJ2-5, reads DGGITQSPKYLFRKEGQNVTLSCEQNLNHDAMYWYRQDPGQGLRLIYYSQIVNDFQKGDIAEGYSVSREKKESFPLTVTSAQKNPTAFYLCASSGRERSGETQYFGPGTRLLVL.

The genes are TRBV7-7 and TRBJ2-1; weak D call: TRBD2 (5 bases). Trimming took off 3 bases at V and 5 bases at J, with 8 bases between the two ends. The V gene's germline CDR1 is SSHAT and CDR2 FNYEAQ (reference sequence). This CDR3 comprises 13 residues. For the CDR3, the DNA is TGTGCCAGCAGCTTGGGAGAGAACAATGAGCAGTTCTTC. It codes for CASSLGENNEQFF. The entire variable domain, with the rest obtained from reference TRBV7-7 and TRBJ2-1, is as follows: GAGVSQSPRYKVTKRGQDVTLRCDPISSHATLYWYQQALGQGPEFLTYFNYEAQPDKSGLPSDRFSAERPEGSISTLTIQRTEQRDSAMYRCASSLGENNEQFFGPGTRLTVL.